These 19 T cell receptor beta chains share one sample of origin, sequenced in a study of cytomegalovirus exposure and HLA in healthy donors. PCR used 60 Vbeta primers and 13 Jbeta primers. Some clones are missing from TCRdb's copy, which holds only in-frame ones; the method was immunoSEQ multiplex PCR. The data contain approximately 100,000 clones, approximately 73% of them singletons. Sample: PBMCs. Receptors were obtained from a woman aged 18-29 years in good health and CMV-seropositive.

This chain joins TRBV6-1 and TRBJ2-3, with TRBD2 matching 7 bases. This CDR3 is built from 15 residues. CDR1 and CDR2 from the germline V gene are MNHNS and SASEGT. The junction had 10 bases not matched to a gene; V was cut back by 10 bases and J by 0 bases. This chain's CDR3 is CATVPIAGSTDTQYF. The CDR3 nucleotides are TGTGCCACCGTACCCATAGCGGGTAGCACAGATACGCAGTATTTT.

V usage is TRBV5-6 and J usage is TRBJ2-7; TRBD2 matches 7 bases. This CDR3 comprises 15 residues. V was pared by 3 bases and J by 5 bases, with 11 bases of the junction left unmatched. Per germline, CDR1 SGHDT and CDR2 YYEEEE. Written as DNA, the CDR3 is TGTGCCAGCAGCTCGCCGACTAGCCCCCAAGACGAGCAGTACTTC. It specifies CASSSPTSPQDEQYF.

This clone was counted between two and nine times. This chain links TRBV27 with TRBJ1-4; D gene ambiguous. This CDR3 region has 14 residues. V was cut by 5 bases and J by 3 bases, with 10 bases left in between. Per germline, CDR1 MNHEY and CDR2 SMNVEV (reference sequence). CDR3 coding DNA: TGTGCCAGCAGTCTTACCGGGTCTAATGAAAAACTGTTTTTT. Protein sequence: CASSLTGSNEKLFF. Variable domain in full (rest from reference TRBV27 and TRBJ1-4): EAQVTQNPRYLITVTGKKLTVTCSQNMNHEYMSWYRQDPGLGLRQIYYSMNVEVTDKGDVPEGYKVSRKEKRNFPLILESPSPNQTSLYFCASSLTGSNEKLFFGSGTQLSVL.

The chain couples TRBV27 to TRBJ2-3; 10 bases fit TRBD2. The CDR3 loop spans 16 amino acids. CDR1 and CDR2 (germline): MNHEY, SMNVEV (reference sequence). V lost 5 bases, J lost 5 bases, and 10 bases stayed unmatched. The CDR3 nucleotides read TGTGCCAGCAGTCAACTACTAGCGGGATGGGGAGATACGCAGTATTTT. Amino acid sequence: CASSQLLAGWGDTQYF.

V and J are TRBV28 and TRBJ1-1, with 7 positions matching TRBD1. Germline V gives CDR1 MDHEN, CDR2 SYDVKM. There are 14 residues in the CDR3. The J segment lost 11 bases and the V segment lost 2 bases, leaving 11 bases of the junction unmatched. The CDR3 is CASSLRGQAREAFF. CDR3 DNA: TGTGCCAGCAGTTTACGAGGACAGGCCAGGGAGGCTTTCTTT. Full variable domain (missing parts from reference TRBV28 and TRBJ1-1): DVKVTQSSRYLVKRTGEKVFLECVQDMDHENMFWYRQDPGLGLRLIYFSYDVKMKEKGDIPEGYSVSREKKERFSLILESASTNQTSMYLCASSLRGQAREAFFGQGTRLTVV.

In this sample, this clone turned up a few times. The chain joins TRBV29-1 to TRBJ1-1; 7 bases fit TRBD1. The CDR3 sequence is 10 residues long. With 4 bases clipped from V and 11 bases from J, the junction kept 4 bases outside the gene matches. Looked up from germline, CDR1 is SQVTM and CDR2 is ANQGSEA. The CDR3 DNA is TGCAGCGTTGGAGGGGGCCGTGCTTTCTTT. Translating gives CSVGGGRAFF. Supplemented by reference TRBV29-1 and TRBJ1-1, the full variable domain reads SAVISQKPSRDICQRGTSLTIQCQVDSQVTMMFWYRQQPGQSLTLIATANQGSEATYESGFVIDKFPISRPNLTFSTLTVSNMSPEDSSIYLCSVGGGRAFFGQGTRLTVV.

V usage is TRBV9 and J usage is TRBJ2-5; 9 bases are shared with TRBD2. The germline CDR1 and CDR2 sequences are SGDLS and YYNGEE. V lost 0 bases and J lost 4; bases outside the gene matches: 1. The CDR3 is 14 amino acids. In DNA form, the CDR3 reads TGTGCCAGCAGCGTAGTAGCGGGGGTAGAGACCCAGTACTTC. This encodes CASSVVAGVETQYF.

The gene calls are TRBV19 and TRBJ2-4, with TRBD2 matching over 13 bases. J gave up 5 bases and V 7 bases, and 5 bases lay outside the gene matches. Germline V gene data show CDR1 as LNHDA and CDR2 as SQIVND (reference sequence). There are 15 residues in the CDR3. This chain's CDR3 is CASTGLAGEENIQYF. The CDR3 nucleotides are TGTGCCAGTACAGGACTAGCGGGAGAAGAAAACATTCAGTACTTC.

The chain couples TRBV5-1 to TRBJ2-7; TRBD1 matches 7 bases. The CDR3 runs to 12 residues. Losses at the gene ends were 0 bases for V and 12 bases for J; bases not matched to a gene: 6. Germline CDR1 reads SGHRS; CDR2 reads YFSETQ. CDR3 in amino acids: CASSLDLDRLYF. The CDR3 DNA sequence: TGCGCCAGCAGCTTGGATCTGGACAGGTTGTACTTC.

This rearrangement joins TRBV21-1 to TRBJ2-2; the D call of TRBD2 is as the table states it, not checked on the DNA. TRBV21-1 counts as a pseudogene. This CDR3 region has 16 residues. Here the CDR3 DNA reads TGTGCCAGCACCCGGACTCCCCCTAGAGGGACCGGGGAGCTGTTTTTT. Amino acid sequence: CASTRTPPRGTGELFF.

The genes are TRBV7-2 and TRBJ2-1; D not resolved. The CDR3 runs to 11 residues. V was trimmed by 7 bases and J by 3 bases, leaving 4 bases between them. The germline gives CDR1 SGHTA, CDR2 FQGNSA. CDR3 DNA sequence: TGTGCCAGCACTAGCTACAATGAGCAGTTCTTC. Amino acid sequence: CASTSYNEQFF. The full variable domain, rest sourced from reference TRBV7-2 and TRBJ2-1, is GAGVSQSPSNKVTEKGKDVELRCDPISGHTALYWYRQSLGQGLEFLIYFQGNSAPDKSGLPSDRFSAERTGGSVSTLTIQRTQQEDSAVYLCASTSYNEQFFGPGTRLTVL.

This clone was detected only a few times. The CDR3 DNA reads TGTGCCAGCAGACCCGACAGGGGAGGAAAACTGTTTTTT. It specifies CASRPDRGGKLFF. The chain couples TRBV2 to TRBJ1-4, with 8 bases matching TRBD1. Germline CDR1 reads SNHLY; CDR2 reads FYNNEI. The CDR3 is made up of 13 amino acids. V lost 6 bases, J lost 10 bases, and 7 bases stayed unmatched.

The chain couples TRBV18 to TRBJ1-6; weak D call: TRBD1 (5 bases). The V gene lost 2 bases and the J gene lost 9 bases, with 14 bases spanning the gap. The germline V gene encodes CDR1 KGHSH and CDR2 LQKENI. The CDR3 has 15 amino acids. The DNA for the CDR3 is TGTGCCAGCTCACCATGGGGGGATTACGGTTCACCCCTCCACTTT. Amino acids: CASSPWGDYGSPLHF.

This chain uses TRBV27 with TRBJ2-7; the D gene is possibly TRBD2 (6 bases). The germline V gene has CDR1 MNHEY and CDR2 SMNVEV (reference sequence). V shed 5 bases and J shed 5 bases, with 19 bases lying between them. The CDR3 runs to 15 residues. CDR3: CASSPRGSPVDEQYF. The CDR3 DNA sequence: TGTGCCAGCAGTCCGCGGGGCAGCCCTGTGGACGAGCAGTACTTC.

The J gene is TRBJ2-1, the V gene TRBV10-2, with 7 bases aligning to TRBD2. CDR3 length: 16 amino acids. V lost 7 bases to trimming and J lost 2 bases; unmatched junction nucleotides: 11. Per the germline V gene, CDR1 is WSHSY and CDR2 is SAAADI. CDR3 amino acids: CASTSPDGGTYNEQFF. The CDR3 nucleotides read TGCGCCAGCACAAGCCCGGACGGGGGGACCTACAATGAGCAGTTCTTC.

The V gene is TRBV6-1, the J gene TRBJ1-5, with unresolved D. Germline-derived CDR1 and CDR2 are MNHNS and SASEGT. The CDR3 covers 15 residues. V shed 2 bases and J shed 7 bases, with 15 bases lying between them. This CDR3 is CASSESTGLIQPQHF. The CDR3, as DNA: TGTGCCAGCAGTGAATCGACCGGACTGATACAGCCCCAGCATTTT.

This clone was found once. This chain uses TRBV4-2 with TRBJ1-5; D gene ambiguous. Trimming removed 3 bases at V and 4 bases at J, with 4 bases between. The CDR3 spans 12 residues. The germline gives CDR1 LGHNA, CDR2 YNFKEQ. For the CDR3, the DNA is TGTGCCAGCAGCCACTTTAATCAGCCCCAGCATTTT. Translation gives CASSHFNQPQHF.

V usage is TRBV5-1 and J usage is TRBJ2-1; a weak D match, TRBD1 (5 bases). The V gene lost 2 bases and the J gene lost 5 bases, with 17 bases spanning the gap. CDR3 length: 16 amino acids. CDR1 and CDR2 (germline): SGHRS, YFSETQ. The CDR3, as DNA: TGCGCCAGCAGCTTACAAGTAGGGGCCTTAGACAATGAGCAGTTCTTC. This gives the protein CASSLQVGALDNEQFF.

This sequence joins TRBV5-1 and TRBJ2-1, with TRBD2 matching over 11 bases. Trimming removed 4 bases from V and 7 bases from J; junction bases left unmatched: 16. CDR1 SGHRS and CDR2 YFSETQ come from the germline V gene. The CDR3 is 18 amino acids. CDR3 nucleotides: TGCGCCAGCAGCAGCCAGCCCTTAGCGGGAGGGCCGAGAAATGAGCAGTTCTTC. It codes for CASSSQPLAGGPRNEQFF.